This section outlines one T cell receptor beta chain sequence together with its context. TCRdb's copy holds only in-frame clones and misses some; the assay was immunoSEQ multiplex PCR. The sample yields more than 250,000 clones, just over 90% seen once. The data originate from a study of T cell responses to AZD1222 COVID-19 vaccine. The V segment lost 0 bases and the J segment 4 bases; nucleotides outside the gene matches: 4. Germline loops: CDR1 SGDLS, CDR2 YYNGEE. CDR3 length: 14 amino acids. The sequencing here drew on peripheral blood, taken on day 0 of AZD1222 vaccination. The origin of this receptor is an adult in good health. V gene TRBV9 combines with J gene TRBJ2-7, with 7 bases fitting TRBD2. In DNA, the CDR3 is TGTGCCAGCAGCGTAGGGTACGGGAGGTACGAGCAGTACTTC. This encodes CASSVGYGRYEQYF.